What follows describes a single TCR beta chain. This record belongs to a study of shared clonotypes between healthy human individuals. Generated by immunoSEQ multiplex PCR, the TCRdb table keeps only in-frame clones and is missing some. The data hold around 510,000 clones, with roughly 95% observed a single time. Trimming cost V 0 bases and J 4 bases, with 13 bases left between them. This CDR3 is 15 amino acids long. Germline V gives CDR1 SGHDT, CDR2 YYEEEE. Material: naive CD4+ T cells sorted from blood. The subset denotes: CD45RA+ positively selected. This TCR was sampled from a woman in her thirties in good health. The chain uses TRBV5-6 and TRBJ2-5, with D uncertain. CDR3 residues: CASSLVPGLGETQYF. DNA for the CDR3: TGTGCCAGCAGCTTGGTTCCAGGCCTGGGAGAGACCCAGTACTTC.